Here is one TCR beta chain with its context. The source of the sample is a study of OX40 agonist ivuxolimab in advanced cancers. Measured with immunoSEQ multiplex PCR; TCRdb has only the in-frame clones, and not every one. In the table there are around 25,000 clones, about 76% of which are singletons. Sequencing was performed on CD4+ or CD8+ T cells sorted from blood, taken in a trial of the OX40 agonist ivuxolimab. The sequence derives from an adult with an advanced solid tumor such as melanoma, head and neck, liver or kidney cancer.

CDR3 region: CASIHPGRGTDTQYF. The CDR3 bases are TGTGCCAGCATTCACCCCGGGCGGGGAACAGATACGCAGTATTTT. This sequence joins TRBV11-3 and TRBJ2-3; D perhaps matches TRBD2 (6 bases). V lost 7 bases to trimming and J lost 3 bases, with 17 bases between them. CDR3 size: 15 residues. CDR1 and CDR2 from the germline V gene are SGHNT and YENEEA.